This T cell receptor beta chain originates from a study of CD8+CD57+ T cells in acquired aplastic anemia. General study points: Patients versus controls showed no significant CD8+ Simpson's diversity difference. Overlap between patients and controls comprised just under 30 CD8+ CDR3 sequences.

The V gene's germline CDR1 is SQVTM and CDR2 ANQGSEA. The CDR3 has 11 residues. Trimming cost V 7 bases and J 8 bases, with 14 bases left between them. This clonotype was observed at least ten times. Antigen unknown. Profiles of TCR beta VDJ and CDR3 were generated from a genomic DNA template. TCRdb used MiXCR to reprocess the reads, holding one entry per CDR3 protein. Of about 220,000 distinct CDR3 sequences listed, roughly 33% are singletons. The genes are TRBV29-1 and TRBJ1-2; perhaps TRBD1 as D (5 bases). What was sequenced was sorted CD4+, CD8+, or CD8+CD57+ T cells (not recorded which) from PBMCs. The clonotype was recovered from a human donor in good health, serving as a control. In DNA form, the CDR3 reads TGCAGCGGAGGAGGGCAGGGAGGCTACACCTTC. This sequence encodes CSGGGQGGYTF.